This TCR beta chain was found in a study of blood T cell repertoires in COVID-19. Study background: Collection of acute and convalescent COVID-19 samples took place in the United States, Italy and Spain. Sample material is recorded as cDNA or gDNA derived from T cells, B-cell-depleted T cells, or PBMCs.

The V gene's germline CDR1 is SNHLY and CDR2 FYNNEI. The J segment lost 5 bases and the V segment lost 11 bases, leaving 15 bases of the junction unmatched. The CDR3 spans 15 residues. Sequencing used immunoSEQ multiplex PCR; TCRdb keeps in-frame clones, though not all of them. The data hold under 85,000 clones, with 85% to 90% observed a single time. The rearrangement links TRBV2 to TRBJ2-5; 9 bases agree with TRBD2. The sequencing sample was made of peripheral blood. This TCR was sampled from a man in his 70s with active or convalescent COVID-19. CDR3 sequence: CASERIAGDGETQYF. The CDR3 coding sequence is TGTGCCTCCGAACGAATAGCGGGAGACGGGGAGACCCAGTACTTC.